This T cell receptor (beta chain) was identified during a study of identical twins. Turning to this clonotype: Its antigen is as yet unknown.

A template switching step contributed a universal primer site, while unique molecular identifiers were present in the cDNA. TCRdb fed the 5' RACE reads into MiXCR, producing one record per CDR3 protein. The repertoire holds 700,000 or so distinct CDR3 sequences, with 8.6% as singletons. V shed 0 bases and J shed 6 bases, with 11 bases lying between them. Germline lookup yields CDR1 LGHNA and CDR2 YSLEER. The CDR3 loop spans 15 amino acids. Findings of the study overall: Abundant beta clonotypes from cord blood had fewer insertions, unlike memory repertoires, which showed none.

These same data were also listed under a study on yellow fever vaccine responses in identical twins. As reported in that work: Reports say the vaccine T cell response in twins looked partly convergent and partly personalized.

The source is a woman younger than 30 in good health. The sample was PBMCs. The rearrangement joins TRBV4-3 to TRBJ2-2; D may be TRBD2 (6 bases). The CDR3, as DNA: TGCGCCAGCAGCCAAGATCGGCGGGGACCCGGGGAGCTGTTTTTT. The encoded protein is CASSQDRRGPGELFF.